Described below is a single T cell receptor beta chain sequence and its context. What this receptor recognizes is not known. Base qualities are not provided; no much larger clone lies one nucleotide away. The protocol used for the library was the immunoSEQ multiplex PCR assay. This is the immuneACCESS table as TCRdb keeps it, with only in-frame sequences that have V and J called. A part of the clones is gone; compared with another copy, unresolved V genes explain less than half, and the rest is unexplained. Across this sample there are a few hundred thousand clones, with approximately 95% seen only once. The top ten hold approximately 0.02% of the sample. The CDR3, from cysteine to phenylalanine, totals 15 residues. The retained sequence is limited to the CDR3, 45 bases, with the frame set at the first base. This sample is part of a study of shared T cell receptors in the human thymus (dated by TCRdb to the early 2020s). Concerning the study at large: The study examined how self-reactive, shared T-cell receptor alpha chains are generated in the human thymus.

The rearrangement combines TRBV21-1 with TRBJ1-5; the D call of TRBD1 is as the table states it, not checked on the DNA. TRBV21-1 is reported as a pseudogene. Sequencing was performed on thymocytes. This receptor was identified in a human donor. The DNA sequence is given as TGTGCCAGCAGCTTTCGTGGGGCTAGCAATCAGCCCCAGCATTTT. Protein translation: CASSFRGASNQPQHF.